This TCR beta chain came from a study of follicular helper T cells after annual influenza vaccination. TCRdb's copy holds only in-frame clones and misses some; the assay was immunoSEQ multiplex PCR. This sample carries several thousand clones, 82% of them seen once, and the ten largest clones take roughly 0.78%. The CDR3 runs to 15 residues. V gave up 6 bases and J gave up 3 bases, with 16 bases separating them. Germline loops: CDR1 MNHNS, CDR2 SASEGT. The time point is: 2015-2016 season, pre-vaccination. The input for sequencing was CXCR5- memory CD4+ T cells sorted from blood, taken on the day of influenza vaccination. The V gene is TRBV6-1, the J gene TRBJ2-3, with D tentatively TRBD2 (5 bases). The receptor comes from an adult who received the influenza vaccine. For the CDR3, the DNA is TGTGCCAGCAGGTCAATAGGAGGTGTAACAGATACGCAGTATTTT. Translation: CASRSIGGVTDTQYF.